The clone carrying this T cell receptor beta chain was recorded a few times. Its antigen is still unknown. The sample comes from a study of beta chain features in type 1 diabetes. Study-wide background: Patients shared similar age, gender and cell yields with healthy donors.

Expressed TCRB transcripts were sequenced because the isolated RNA had all been reverse transcribed beforehand. Measured with immunoSEQ multiplex PCR; TCRdb has only the in-frame clones, and not every one. Here the sample spans 200,000 to 250,000 clones, 11% being singletons. With V trimmed by 2 bases and J by 0 bases, 1 base remained unmatched. The germline V gene has CDR1 SGHTA and CDR2 FQGTGA. This CDR3 is 16 amino acids long. Study-wide findings and caveats: Within the patient group, naive, central memory and Treg TCRB repertoires appeared more similar to each other than within healthy donors.

The clonotype was recovered from a man younger than 35 in good health. V and J are TRBV7-3 and TRBJ2-1, with TRBD2 matching 10 bases. Sequencing input: central memory CD4+ T cells from blood. The CDR3 DNA reads TGTGCCAGCAGCTTATCTAGCGGGAGCTCCTACAATGAGCAGTTCTTC. Translation: CASSLSSGSSYNEQFF.